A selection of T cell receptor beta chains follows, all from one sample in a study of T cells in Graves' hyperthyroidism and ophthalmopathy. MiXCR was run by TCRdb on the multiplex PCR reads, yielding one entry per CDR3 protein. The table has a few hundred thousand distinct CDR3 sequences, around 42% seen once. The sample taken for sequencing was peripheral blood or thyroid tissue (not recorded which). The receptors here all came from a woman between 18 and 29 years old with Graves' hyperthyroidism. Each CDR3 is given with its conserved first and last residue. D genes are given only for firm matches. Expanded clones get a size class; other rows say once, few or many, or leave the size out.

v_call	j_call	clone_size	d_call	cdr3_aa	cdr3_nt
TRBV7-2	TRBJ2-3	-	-	CASSLVWGRTDTQYF	TGTGCCAGCAGCTTAGTCTGGGGGCGCACAGATACGCAGTATTTT
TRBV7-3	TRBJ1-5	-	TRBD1	CASSFTGGGKPQHF	TGTGCCAGCAGCTTTACAGGGGGCGGAAAGCCCCAGCATTTT
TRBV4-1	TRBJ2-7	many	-	CASSHPLRDYEQYF	TGCGCCAGCAGCCATCCCCTGAGGGACTACGAGCAGTACTTC
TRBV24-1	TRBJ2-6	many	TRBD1	CATEGTGQETSGANVLTF	TGTGCCACAGAGGGGACAGGACAGGAAACCTCTGGGGCCAACGTCCTGACTTTC
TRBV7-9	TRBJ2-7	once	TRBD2	CASRQAGVEQYF	TGTGCCAGCAGACAAGCGGGAGTCGAGCAGTACTTC
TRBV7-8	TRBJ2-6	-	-	CANSDRSSGANVLTF	TGTGCCAACAGTGACAGGAGCTCTGGGGCCAACGTCCTGACTTTC
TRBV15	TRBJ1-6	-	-	CATSRDRVDNSPLHF	TGTGCCACCAGCAGAGACAGGGTCGATAATTCACCCCTCCACTTT
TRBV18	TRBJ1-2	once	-	CASSPVRDHPPAGYTF	TGTGCCAGCTCACCAGTCAGGGATCATCCTCCGGCTGGCTACACCTTC
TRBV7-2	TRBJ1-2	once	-	CAWRKGGGGYGYTF	TGTGCCTGGAGAAAGGGAGGGGGAGGCTATGGCTACACCTTC
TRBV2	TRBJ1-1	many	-	CASSPRGGATLNTEAFF	TGTGCCAGCAGCCCGCGGGGAGGGGCCACGTTGAACACTGAAGCTTTCTTT
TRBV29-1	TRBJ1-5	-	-	CSVVAGYSNQPQHF	TGCAGCGTGGTTGCAGGTTATAGCAATCAGCCCCAGCATTTT
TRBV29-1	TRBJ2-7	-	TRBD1	CSVEDRPDEQYF	TGCAGCGTTGAGGACAGGCCCGACGAGCAGTACTTC
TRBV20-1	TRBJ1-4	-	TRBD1	CSAPRPDRGRKLFF	TGCAGTGCCCCCCGGCCTGACAGGGGGCGAAAACTGTTTTTT
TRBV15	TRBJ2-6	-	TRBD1	CATSGHGQGSGANVLTF	TGTGCCACCAGCGGACACGGACAGGGTTCTGGGGCCAACGTCCTGACTTTC
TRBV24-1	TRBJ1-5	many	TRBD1	CATRGTGRNQPQHF	TGTGCCACCAGGGGGACAGGGCGAAATCAGCCCCAGCATTTT
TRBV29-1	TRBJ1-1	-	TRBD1	CSGTGQMNTEAFF	TGCAGCGGGACGGGACAGATGAACACTGAAGCTTTCTTT
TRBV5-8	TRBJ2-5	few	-	CASTFYADQETQYF	TGTGCCAGCACTTTCTACGCGGATCAAGAGACCCAGTACTTC
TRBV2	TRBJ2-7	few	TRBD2	CASSGGLAGDDEQYF	TGTGCCAGCAGCGGGGGACTAGCGGGAGATGACGAGCAGTACTTC
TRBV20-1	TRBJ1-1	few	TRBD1	CSHTGDRSRTEAFF	TGCAGTCATACAGGGGACAGAAGCCGCACTGAAGCTTTCTTT
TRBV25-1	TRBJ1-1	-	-	CASSPVGRGGTEAFF	TGTGCCAGCAGCCCCGTTGGCAGGGGTGGGACTGAAGCTTTCTTT
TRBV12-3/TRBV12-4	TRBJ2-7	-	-	CASSRQTGYEQYF	TGTGCCAGCAGTAGACAGACAGGCTACGAGCAGTACTTC
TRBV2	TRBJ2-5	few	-	CASSQYLTVFQYF	TGTGCCAGCAGCCAATACCTTACAGTCTTCCAGTACTTC
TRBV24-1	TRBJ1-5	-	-	CATSLLSNQPQHF	TGTGCCACCAGTTTACTAAGCAATCAGCCCCAGCATTTT
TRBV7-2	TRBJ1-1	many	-	CASSLEWGNTEAFF	TGTGCCAGCAGCTTAGAGTGGGGAAACACTGAAGCTTTCTTT
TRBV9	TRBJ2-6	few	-	CASTPHAGGPSGANVLTF	TGTGCCAGCACTCCCCATGCAGGCGGGCCGTCTGGGGCCAACGTCCTGACTTTC
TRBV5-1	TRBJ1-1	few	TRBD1	CASSRQGAVNTEAFF	TGCGCCAGCAGCCGACAGGGGGCCGTGAACACTGAAGCTTTCTTT
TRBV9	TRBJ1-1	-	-	CASSVGLDAEAFF	TGTGCCAGCAGCGTCGGGTTGGACGCTGAAGCTTTCTTT
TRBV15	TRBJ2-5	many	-	CATSRDTGQETQYF	TGTGCCACCAGCAGAGATACGGGACAAGAGACCCAGTACTTC